This TCR beta chain was sequenced during a study of T-cell memory formation after mild COVID-19. At the level of the study: Clusters were largely donor specific.

Study-wide findings and caveats: Pre-infection memory held some responding clones, suggesting pre-existing cross-reactive T cells responded. The main location of contracting CD4+ clones was CM and EM, and that of contracting CD8+ clones was EMRA.

Details on this clonotype: No antigen is known for it.

TCRdb used MiXCR to reprocess the 5' RACE reads, holding one entry per CDR3 protein. The sample has a few hundred thousand distinct CDR3 sequences, around 20% seen once. The CDR3 is made up of 15 amino acids. The ends were cut back, 0 bases at V and 3 bases at J, with 13 bases in the middle. CDR1 and CDR2 (germline): SGHKS, YYEKEE (reference sequence). The receptor was derived from a man aged 18 to 30 who had mild COVID-19 (a few samples of this study predate the infection). Cell type and time point are not known. The chain joins TRBV5-5 to TRBJ2-7, with D possibly being TRBD2 (6 bases). The sequenced sample consisted of PBMCs or a T cell subset sorted from them (not recorded which). For the CDR3, the DNA is TGTGCCAGCAGCTTGGGAGCGGGCGTAGTCTACGAGCAGTACGTC. It encodes CASSLGAGVVYEQYV.